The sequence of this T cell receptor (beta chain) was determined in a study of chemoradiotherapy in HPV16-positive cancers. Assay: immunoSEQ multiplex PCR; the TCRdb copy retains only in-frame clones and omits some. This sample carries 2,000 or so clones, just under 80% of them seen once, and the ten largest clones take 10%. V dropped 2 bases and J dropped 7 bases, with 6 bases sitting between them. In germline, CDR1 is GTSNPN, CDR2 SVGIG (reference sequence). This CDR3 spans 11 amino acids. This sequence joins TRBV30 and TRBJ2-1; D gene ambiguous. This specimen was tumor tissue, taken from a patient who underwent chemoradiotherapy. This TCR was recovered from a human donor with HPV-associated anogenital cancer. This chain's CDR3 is CAWSPLNEQFF. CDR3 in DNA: TGTGCCTGGAGTCCCTTGAATGAGCAGTTCTTC. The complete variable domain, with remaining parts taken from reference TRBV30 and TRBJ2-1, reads SQTIHQWPATLVQPVGSPLSLECTVEGTSNPNLYWYRQAAGRGLQLLFYSVGIGQISSEVPQNLSASRPQDRQFILSSKKLLLSDSGFYLCAWSPLNEQFFGPGTRLTVL.